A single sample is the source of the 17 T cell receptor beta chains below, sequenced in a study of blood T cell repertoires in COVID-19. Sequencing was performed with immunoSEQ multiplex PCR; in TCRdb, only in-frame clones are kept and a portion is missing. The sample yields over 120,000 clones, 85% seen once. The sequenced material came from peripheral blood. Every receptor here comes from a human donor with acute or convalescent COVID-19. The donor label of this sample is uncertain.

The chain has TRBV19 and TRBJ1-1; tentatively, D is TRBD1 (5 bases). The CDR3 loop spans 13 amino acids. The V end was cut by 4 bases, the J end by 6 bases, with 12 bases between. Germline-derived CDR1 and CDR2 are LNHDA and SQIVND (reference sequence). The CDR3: CASSNGIGAEAFF. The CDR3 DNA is TGTGCCAGTAGTAACGGAATAGGGGCTGAAGCTTTCTTT. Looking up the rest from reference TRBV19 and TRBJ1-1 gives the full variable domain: DGGITQSPKYLFRKEGQNVTLSCEQNLNHDAMYWYRQDPGQGLRLIYYSQIVNDFQKGDIAEGYSVSREKKESFPLTVTSAQKNPTAFYLCASSNGIGAEAFFGQGTRLTVV.

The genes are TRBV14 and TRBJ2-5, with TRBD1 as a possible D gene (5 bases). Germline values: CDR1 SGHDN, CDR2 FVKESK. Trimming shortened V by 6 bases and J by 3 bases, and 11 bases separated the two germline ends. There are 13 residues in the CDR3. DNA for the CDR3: TGTGCCAGCAGTAGGGGCAGAGAAGAGACCCAGTACTTC. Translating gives CASSRGREETQYF.

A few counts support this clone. This chain's CDR3 is CATSDISGTPNQPQHF. CDR3 nucleotides: TGTGCCACCAGTGATATCTCCGGGACACCGAATCAGCCCCAGCATTTT. The chain links TRBV24-1 to TRBJ1-5; D is perhaps TRBD1 (6 bases). With 3 bases removed from V and 4 bases from J, the gap between germline ends came to 15 bases. The germline CDR1 and CDR2 sequences are KGHDR and SFDVKD. The CDR3 extends over 16 amino acids.

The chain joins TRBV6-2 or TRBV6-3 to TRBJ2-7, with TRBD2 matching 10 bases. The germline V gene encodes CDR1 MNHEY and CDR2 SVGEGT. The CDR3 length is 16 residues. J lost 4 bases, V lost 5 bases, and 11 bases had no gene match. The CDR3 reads CASSRPSGSVGYEQYV. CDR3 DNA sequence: TGTGCCAGCAGTCGACCTAGCGGGAGTGTTGGGTACGAGCAGTACGTC.

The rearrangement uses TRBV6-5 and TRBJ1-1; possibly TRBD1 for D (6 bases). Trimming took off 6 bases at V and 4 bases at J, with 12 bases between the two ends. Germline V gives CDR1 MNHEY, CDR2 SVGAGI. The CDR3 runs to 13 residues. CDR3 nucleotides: TGTGCCAGCAGCCGGGACATGGGCACTGAAGCTTTCTTT. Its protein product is CASSRDMGTEAFF.

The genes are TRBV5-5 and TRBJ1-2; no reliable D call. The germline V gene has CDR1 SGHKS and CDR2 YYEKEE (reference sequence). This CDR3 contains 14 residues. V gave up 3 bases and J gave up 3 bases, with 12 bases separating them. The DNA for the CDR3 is TGTGCCAGCAGCTCTACTGGGAGGGACTATGGCTACACCTTC. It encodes CASSSTGRDYGYTF.

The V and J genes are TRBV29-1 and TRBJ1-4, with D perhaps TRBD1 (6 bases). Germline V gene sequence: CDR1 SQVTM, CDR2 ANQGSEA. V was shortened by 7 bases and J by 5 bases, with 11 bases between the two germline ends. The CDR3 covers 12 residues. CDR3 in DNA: TGCAGCGGGGGGGGCCGGAATGAAAAACTGTTTTTT. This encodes CSGGGRNEKLFF.

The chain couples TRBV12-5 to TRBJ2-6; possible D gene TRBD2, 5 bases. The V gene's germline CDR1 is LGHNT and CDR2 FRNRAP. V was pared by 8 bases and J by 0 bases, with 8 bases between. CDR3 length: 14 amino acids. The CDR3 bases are TGTGCTAGTACCGGACTCTCTGGGGCCAACGTCCTGACTTTC. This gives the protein CASTGLSGANVLTF.

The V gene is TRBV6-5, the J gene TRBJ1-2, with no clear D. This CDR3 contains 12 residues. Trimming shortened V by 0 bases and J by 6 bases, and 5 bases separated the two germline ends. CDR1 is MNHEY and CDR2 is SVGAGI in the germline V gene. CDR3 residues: CASSYSGDGYTF. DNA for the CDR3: TGTGCCAGCAGTTACTCCGGAGATGGCTACACCTTC.

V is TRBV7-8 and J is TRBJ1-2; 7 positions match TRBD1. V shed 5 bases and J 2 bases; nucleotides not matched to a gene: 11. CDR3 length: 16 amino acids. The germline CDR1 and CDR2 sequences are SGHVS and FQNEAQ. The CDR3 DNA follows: TGTGCCAGCAGCCGTACAGGGGCCGAACTAAACTATGGCTACACCTTC. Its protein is CASSRTGAELNYGYTF.

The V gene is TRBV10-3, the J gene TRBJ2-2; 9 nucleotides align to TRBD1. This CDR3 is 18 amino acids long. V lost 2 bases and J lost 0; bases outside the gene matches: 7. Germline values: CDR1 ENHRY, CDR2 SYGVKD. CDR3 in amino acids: CAISEVGTGYANTGELFF. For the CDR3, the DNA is TGTGCCATCAGTGAGGTCGGGACAGGGTACGCGAACACCGGGGAGCTGTTTTTT.

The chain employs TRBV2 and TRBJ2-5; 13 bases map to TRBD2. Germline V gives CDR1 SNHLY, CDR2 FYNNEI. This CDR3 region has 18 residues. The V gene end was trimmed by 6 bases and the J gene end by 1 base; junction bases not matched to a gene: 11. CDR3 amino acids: CASSRMTSGRKSQETQYF. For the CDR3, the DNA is TGTGCCAGCAGCAGAATGACTAGCGGGAGGAAAAGCCAAGAGACCCAGTACTTC. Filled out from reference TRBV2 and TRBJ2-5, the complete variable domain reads EPEVTQTPSHQVTQMGQEVILRCVPISNHLYFYWYRQILGQKVEFLVSFYNNEISEKSEIFDDQFSVERPDGSNFTLKIRSTKLEDSAMYFCASSRMTSGRKSQETQYFGPGTRLLVL.

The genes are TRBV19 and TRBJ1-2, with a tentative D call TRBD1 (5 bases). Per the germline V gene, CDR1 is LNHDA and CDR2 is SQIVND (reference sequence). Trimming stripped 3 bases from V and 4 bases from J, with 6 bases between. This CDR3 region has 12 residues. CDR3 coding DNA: TGTGCCAGTAGTATTGACAGCTATGGCTACACCTTC. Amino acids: CASSIDSYGYTF.

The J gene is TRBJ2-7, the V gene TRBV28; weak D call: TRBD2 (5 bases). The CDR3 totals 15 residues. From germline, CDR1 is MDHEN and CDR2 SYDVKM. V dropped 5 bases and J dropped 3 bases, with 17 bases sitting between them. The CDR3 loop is CASSPTTTGNYEQYF. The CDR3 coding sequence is TGTGCCAGCAGTCCGACTACAACGGGGAACTACGAGCAGTACTTC.

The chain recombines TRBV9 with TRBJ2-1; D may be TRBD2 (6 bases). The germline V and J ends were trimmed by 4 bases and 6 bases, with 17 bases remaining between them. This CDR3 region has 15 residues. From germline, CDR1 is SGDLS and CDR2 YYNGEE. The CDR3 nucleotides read TGTGCCAGCAGCCCTAACTCAGGACTACTCAATGAGCAGTTCTTC. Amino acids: CASSPNSGLLNEQFF.

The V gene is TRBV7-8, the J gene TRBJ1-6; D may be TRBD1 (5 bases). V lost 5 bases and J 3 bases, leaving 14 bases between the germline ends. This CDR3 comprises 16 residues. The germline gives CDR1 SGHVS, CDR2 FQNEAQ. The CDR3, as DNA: TGTGCCAGCAGCCCTCAGGGCTGGGACTATAATTCACCCCTCCACTTT. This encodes CASSPQGWDYNSPLHF.

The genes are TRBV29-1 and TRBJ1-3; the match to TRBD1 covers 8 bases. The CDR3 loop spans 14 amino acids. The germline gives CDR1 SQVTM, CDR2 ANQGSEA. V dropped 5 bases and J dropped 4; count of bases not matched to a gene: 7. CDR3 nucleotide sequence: TGCAGCGTTTCCAGGGGGCAGTTGGGAAACACCATATATTTT. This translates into CSVSRGQLGNTIYF.